These 21 T cell receptor beta chains were sequenced from one sample in a study of OX40 agonist ivuxolimab in advanced cancers. This table comes from immunoSEQ multiplex PCR, and its TCRdb copy is limited to in-frame clones, with some not included. Of about 16,000 clones detected, around nine tenths appear once; the ten largest clones hold 3% to 4.5%. The sample was CD4+ or CD8+ T cells sorted from blood, taken in a trial of the OX40 agonist ivuxolimab. The receptors originated from an adult with an advanced solid tumor such as melanoma, head and neck, liver or kidney cancer.

The chain employs TRBV27 and TRBJ1-4, with TRBD1 identical over 7 bases. CDR3 size: 15 residues. Looked up from germline, CDR1 is MNHEY and CDR2 is SMNVEV (reference sequence). J was trimmed by 4 bases and V by 6 bases; bases with no gene match: 8. CDR3 sequence: CASRTGQAGNEKLFF. For the CDR3, the DNA is TGTGCCAGCAGGACTGGACAGGCTGGTAATGAAAAACTGTTTTTT.

This clone was seen only a few times. This chain connects TRBV14 to TRBJ2-7; TRBD1 is a possible D gene (5 bases). The CDR3 contains 17 residues. Looked up from germline, CDR1 is SGHDN and CDR2 is FVKESK. Trimming took off 3 bases at V and 2 bases at J, with 20 bases between the two ends. The CDR3 DNA is TGTGCCAGCAGCCAGCAGGGTAGGGCAGGGCCTACCTACGAGCAGTACTTC. Translation: CASSQQGRAGPTYEQYF.

This chain links TRBV5-1 with TRBJ1-4; D may be TRBD1 (6 bases). Trimming stripped 2 bases from V and 5 bases from J, with 19 bases between. Germline V gives CDR1 SGHRS, CDR2 YFSETQ. The CDR3 runs 17 residues. CDR3 residues: CASSFSVQQGPNEKLFF. The DNA for the CDR3 is TGCGCCAGCAGCTTTTCTGTTCAACAGGGCCCGAATGAAAAACTGTTTTTT. Full variable domain (outside the CDR3, taken from reference TRBV5-1 and TRBJ1-4): KAGVTQTPRYLIKTRGQQVTLSCSPISGHRSVSWYQQTPGQGLQFLFEYFSETQRNKGNFPGRFSGRQFSNSRSEMNVSTLELGDSALYLCASSFSVQQGPNEKLFFGSGTQLSVL.

The chain has TRBV10-2 and TRBJ1-1; no firm D call. V lost 4 bases and J 4 bases, leaving 13 bases between the germline ends. The CDR3 consists of 14 residues. CDR1 is WSHSY, CDR2 SAAADI, per germline. The CDR3 loop is CASSVLPPGTEAFF. CDR3 in DNA: TGCGCCAGCAGTGTTTTGCCCCCGGGCACTGAAGCTTTCTTT.

The CDR3 spells CASSHRGGQPQHF. The CDR3 DNA reads TGTGCCAGCAGCCACAGGGGGGGTCAGCCCCAGCATTTT. This sequence joins TRBV28 and TRBJ1-5; 8 bases are shared with TRBD1. This CDR3 has 13 residues. Germline loops: CDR1 MDHEN, CDR2 SYDVKM. The trim removed 6 bases at V and 6 bases at J, leaving 4 bases unmatched.

The count of this clone is one. The CDR3 is CATQNLLAGVSGANVLTF. CDR3 in DNA: TGTGCCACCCAGAATTTACTAGCCGGGGTCTCTGGGGCCAACGTCCTGACTTTC. The chain employs TRBV27 and TRBJ2-6, with D perhaps matching TRBD2 (6 bases). CDR1 and CDR2 from the germline V gene are MNHEY and SMNVEV (reference sequence). CDR3 length: 18 residues. Trimming pared 10 bases from V and 0 bases from J, leaving 22 bases between.

The V gene is TRBV19, the J gene TRBJ2-1; possible D gene TRBD2, 5 bases. Looked up from germline, CDR1 is LNHDA and CDR2 is SQIVND (reference sequence). V lost 2 bases and J 5 bases, leaving 10 bases between the germline ends. The CDR3 spans 14 residues. DNA for the CDR3: TGTGCCAGTAGTATATTCGGGATCGACAATGAGCAGTTCTTC. Its protein is CASSIFGIDNEQFF.

The rearrangement links TRBV29-1 to TRBJ2-7; no firm D call. This CDR3 is built from 10 residues. Trimming took 5 bases from V and 4 from J, leaving 6 bases between them. The germline V gene encodes CDR1 SQVTM and CDR2 ANQGSEA. The CDR3 nucleotides read TGCAGCGTTCGACGGTACGAGCAGTACTTC. Protein sequence: CSVRRYEQYF.

This clone was detected only a few times. The chain carries TRBV19 and TRBJ1-4; D unclear. Germline V lookup: CDR1 LNHDA, CDR2 SQIVND (reference sequence). The CDR3 runs 12 residues. Trimming left V 6 bases short and J 8 bases short, with 10 bases between. CDR3 sequence: CASSPREEKLFF. The DNA for the CDR3 is TGTGCCAGTAGCCCAAGGGAGGAAAAACTGTTTTTT.

The CDR3 loop reads CASSSSGGQGPSYEQYF. For the CDR3, the DNA is TGTGCCAGCAGCTCAAGCGGGGGACAGGGGCCCTCCTACGAGCAGTACTTC. The chain uses TRBV21-1 and TRBJ2-7; the table's D gene call, TRBD1, was not cross checked with the DNA. TRBV21-1 is deemed a pseudogene. The CDR3 loop spans 17 amino acids.

The CDR3 DNA sequence: TGTGCCAGCAGTTCAGGGGGCGAGAATGAGCAGTTCTTC. Translation: CASSSGGENEQFF. The chain has TRBV7-3 and TRBJ2-1, with 8 bases aligning to TRBD1. The trim removed 6 bases at V and 7 bases at J, leaving 5 bases unmatched. This CDR3 is built from 13 residues. In germline, CDR1 is SGHTA, CDR2 FQGTGA.

The chain links TRBV18 to TRBJ1-6; 11 nucleotides agree with TRBD1. The CDR3 has 16 amino acids. Unmatched junction bases numbered 9, after V lost 4 bases and J lost 10 bases. Germline lookup yields CDR1 KGHSH and CDR2 LQKENI. CDR3 coding DNA: TGTGCCAGCTCACTGACCGGGACAGGGGGGGACTCACCCCTCCACTTT. Encoded protein: CASSLTGTGGDSPLHF.

This chain links TRBV28 with TRBJ2-5; D is perhaps TRBD2 (6 bases). The DNA end favors TRBJ2-7, so the J call may be wrong. CDR3 length: 13 residues. CDR1 and CDR2 from the germline V gene are MDHEN and SYDVKM. DNA of the CDR3: TGTGCCAGCAGCCCTAGCGTCTCCTACGAGCAGTACTTC. Translating it yields CASSPSVSYEQYF.

V gene TRBV20-1 combines with J gene TRBJ2-1; the D is unclear. Germline CDR1 and CDR2: DFQATT and SNEGSKA (reference sequence). There are 10 residues in the CDR3. The V end was cut by 5 bases, the J end by 14 bases, with 13 bases between. The CDR3 bases are TGCAGTGCTGGTGATAAAAAGGAGTTCTTC. Amino acid sequence: CSAGDKKEFF.

The chain combines TRBV5-8 with TRBJ2-7; 10 bases are a match to TRBD1. From germline, CDR1 is SGHTS and CDR2 YDEGEE. The CDR3 spans 16 residues. V shed 5 bases, J shed 3 bases, and the junction held 11 bases outside the gene matches. The CDR3 DNA follows: TGTGCCAGCAGACGGACCGGGACAGGGGCGAACTACGAGCAGTACTTC. Residues: CASRRTGTGANYEQYF.

This chain links TRBV7-2 with TRBJ2-3; D remains ambiguous. The germline V gene has CDR1 SGHTA and CDR2 FQGNSA. CDR3 length: 15 residues. V was clipped by 2 bases and J by 0 bases, with 9 bases between them. CDR3 region: CASSLTKISTDTQYF. CDR3 coding DNA: TGTGCCAGCAGCTTAACCAAAATTAGCACAGATACGCAGTATTTT.

The CDR3, as DNA: TGTGCCAGCAGCTCCGGACAGGGCCAGCCCCAGCATTTT. Translation: CASSSGQGQPQHF. The V call is TRBV7-3, the J call TRBJ1-5; 8 nucleotides agree with TRBD1. CDR3 size: 13 residues. V shed 4 bases and J 7 bases; nucleotides not matched to a gene: 3. The germline V gene encodes CDR1 SGHTA and CDR2 FQGTGA. The complete variable domain, with remaining parts taken from reference TRBV7-3 and TRBJ1-5, reads GAGVSQTPSNKVTEKGKYVELRCDPISGHTALYWYRQSLGQGPEFLIYFQGTGAADDSGLPNDRFFAVRPEGSVSTLKIQRTERGDSAVYLCASSSGQGQPQHFGDGTRLSIL.

This clone was picked up one time. The chain links TRBV19 to TRBJ2-1, with D perhaps matching TRBD2 (6 bases). Trimming shortened V by 3 bases and J by 5 bases, and 11 bases separated the two germline ends. The CDR3 is made up of 14 amino acids. Germline CDR1 and CDR2: LNHDA and SQIVND (reference sequence). The chain's CDR3 is CASSMFGGNNEQFF. The CDR3 bases are TGTGCCAGTAGTATGTTCGGGGGAAACAATGAGCAGTTCTTC.

This clone was picked up one time. CDR3 DNA sequence: TGTGCCAGTAGTAGGACAAATCCTAGCAATCAGCCCCAGCATTTT. It codes for CASSRTNPSNQPQHF. The V call is TRBV19, the J call TRBJ1-5; D is perhaps TRBD1 (5 bases). V lost 4 bases to trimming and J lost 0 bases, with 10 bases between them. The CDR3 is 15 amino acids. Germline V gene lookup returns CDR1 LNHDA and CDR2 SQIVND (reference sequence).

This chain joins TRBV5-1 and TRBJ1-1; D unresolved. Germline V gene sequence: CDR1 SGHRS, CDR2 YFSETQ. This CDR3 has 14 amino acids. With 0 bases removed from V and 7 bases from J, the gap between germline ends came to 13 bases. CDR3 sequence (DNA): TGCGCCAGCAGCTTGGCCCGCCAGAGTAATGAAGCTTTCTTT. The encoded protein is CASSLARQSNEAFF.

This clone was seen a few times. CDR3 amino acids: CSAGGLAGGPRDTQYF. In DNA form, the CDR3 reads TGCAGCGCCGGGGGACTAGCGGGAGGCCCGCGAGATACGCAGTATTTT. The rearrangement uses TRBV29-1 and TRBJ2-3; 15 bases align to TRBD2. V shed 7 bases and J 5 bases; nucleotides not matched to a gene: 10. The length of the CDR3 is 16 residues. CDR1 is SQVTM, CDR2 ANQGSEA, per germline.